Listed below are T cell receptor beta chains from one sample, sequenced in a study of T cells in Graves' hyperthyroidism and ophthalmopathy. TCRdb ran MiXCR on the multiplex PCR reads and lists one entry per CDR3 protein. Of approximately 690,000 distinct CDR3 sequences listed, roughly 20% are singletons. The sequencing sample was made of blood. Source of these receptors: a young man with Graves' ophthalmopathy. The CDR3 runs from the conserved cysteine through the conserved F or W. Fields, in order: CDR3 protein, CDR3 DNA, J gene, clone size, D gene, V gene. D genes are given only for firm matches. The size of a clone is reported for some rows only, either as once, few or many, or as a class for expanded clones.

CDR3: CASSDGTAPSNQPQHF
DNA: TGTGCCAGCAGCGACGGGACAGCGCCTAGCAATCAGCCCCAGCATTTT
J: TRBJ1-5
size: .
D: TRBD1
V: TRBV2

CDR3: CASSHLPDTQYF
DNA: TGTGCCAGCAGCCACCTTCCGGATACGCAGTATTTT
J: TRBJ2-3
size: many
D: .
V: TRBV11-2

CDR3: CASSSTLGAVQPQHF
DNA: TGTGCCAGCAGCTCAACACTAGGGGCGGTCCAGCCCCAGCATTTT
J: TRBJ1-5
size: few
D: .
V: TRBV7-9

CDR3: CSASDAGGDTQYF
DNA: TGCAGTGCTAGCGATGCGGGAGGTGATACGCAGTATTTT
J: TRBJ2-3
size: .
D: TRBD2
V: TRBV20-1

CDR3: CASSHLGTSGSYEQYF
DNA: TGTGCCAGCAGTCACCTTGGCACTAGCGGTTCCTACGAGCAGTACTTC
J: TRBJ2-7
size: .
D: TRBD2
V: TRBV6-1

CDR3: CASSSPPNEQFF
DNA: TGTGCCAGCAGTTCCCCCCCAAATGAGCAGTTCTTC
J: TRBJ2-1
size: few
D: .
V: TRBV6-1

CDR3: CASNYVSRGSETQYF
DNA: TGTGCCAGCAATTACGTTAGCAGGGGGTCAGAGACCCAGTACTTC
J: TRBJ2-5
size: few
D: TRBD1
V: TRBV28

CDR3: CASSPSLDSENTGELFF
DNA: TGTGCCAGCTCACCTTCATTGGATTCGGAGAACACCGGGGAGCTGTTTTTT
J: TRBJ2-2
size: .
D: .
V: TRBV18

CDR3: CASTPPTAGNYGYTF
DNA: TGTGCCAGCACCCCCCCAACCGCGGGTAACTATGGCTACACCTTC
J: TRBJ1-2
size: few
D: .
V: TRBV28

CDR3: CASSLQTEMTYEQYF
DNA: TGTGCCAGCAGTCTACAGACAGAGATGACCTACGAGCAGTACTTC
J: TRBJ2-7
size: few
D: .
V: TRBV27

CDR3: CSASGHRVHEQFF
DNA: TGCAGTGCTAGTGGACACCGGGTCCATGAGCAGTTCTTC
J: TRBJ2-1
size: few
D: .
V: TRBV20-1

CDR3: CASSQDGLAGVGDTQYF
DNA: TGTGCCAGCAGCCAAGATGGACTAGCGGGAGTTGGAGATACGCAGTATTTT
J: TRBJ2-3
size: .
D: TRBD2
V: TRBV11-2

CDR3: CAWTSIWNTEAFF
DNA: TGTGCCTGGACTTCGATCTGGAACACTGAAGCTTTCTTT
J: TRBJ1-1
size: many
D: .
V: TRBV30

CDR3: CSVDALEGWELETQYF
DNA: TGCAGCGTTGACGCCCTCGAGGGCTGGGAGTTAGAGACCCAGTACTTC
J: TRBJ2-5
size: .
D: .
V: TRBV29-1

CDR3: CASSLGTDYPSYNEQFF
DNA: TGTGCCAGCAGCTTAGGGACAGACTACCCCTCCTACAATGAGCAGTTCTTC
J: TRBJ2-1
size: few
D: .
V: TRBV7-2

CDR3: CASSSRWQETQYF
DNA: TGTGCCAGCAGCTCAAGGTGGCAAGAGACCCAGTACTTC
J: TRBJ2-5
size: .
D: .
V: TRBV3-1

CDR3: CASTAGGSTSYEQYF
DNA: TGTGCCAGCACTGCTGGGGGAAGTACCTCCTACGAGCAGTACTTC
J: TRBJ2-7
size: few
D: .
V: TRBV28

CDR3: CASSCSGASGMPPYNEQFF
DNA: TGTGCCAGCAGTTGCTCGGGAGCCAGCGGGATGCCTCCCTACAATGAGCAGTTCTTC
J: TRBJ2-1
size: .
D: TRBD2
V: TRBV6-2/TRBV6-3

CDR3: CASSLVTGGSYEQYF
DNA: TGTGCCAGCAGCTTAGTAACAGGGGGCTCCTACGAGCAGTACTTC
J: TRBJ2-7
size: many
D: TRBD1
V: TRBV7-2

CDR3: CASRWTSGSRNEQFF
DNA: TGTGCCAGCAGGTGGACTAGCGGGAGTAGGAATGAGCAGTTCTTC
J: TRBJ2-1
size: few
D: TRBD2
V: TRBV12-3/TRBV12-4

CDR3: CASSLATGGDEQFF
DNA: TGCGCCAGCAGCTTGGCAACAGGAGGGGATGAGCAGTTCTTC
J: TRBJ2-1
size: many
D: .
V: TRBV5-1

CDR3: CASSYESTYNEQFF
DNA: TGTGCCAGCAGTTACGAGTCTACCTACAATGAGCAGTTCTTC
J: TRBJ2-1
size: .
D: .
V: TRBV6-2/TRBV6-3

CDR3: CASSSPGGVNTEAFF
DNA: TGTGCCAGCAGTTCCCCGGGGGGGGTGAACACTGAAGCTTTCTTT
J: TRBJ1-1
size: many
D: .
V: TRBV28

CDR3: CAWSGTGGVVDTQYF
DNA: TGTGCCTGGAGTGGGACAGGGGGCGTAGTGGATACGCAGTATTTT
J: TRBJ2-3
size: .
D: TRBD1
V: TRBV30

CDR3: CSARSWSGSVSGEQYF
DNA: TGCAGTGCTAGATCTTGGAGCGGGAGCGTTTCGGGTGAGCAGTACTTC
J: TRBJ2-7
size: few
D: TRBD2
V: TRBV20-1

CDR3: CASTPTGGHNEQYF
DNA: TGTGCCAGCACCCCTACAGGGGGCCACAACGAGCAGTACTTC
J: TRBJ2-7
size: .
D: TRBD1
V: TRBV12-3/TRBV12-4

CDR3: CASRSSGGRQPQHF
DNA: TGTGCCAGCAGGAGCAGTGGGGGGAGGCAGCCCCAGCATTTT
J: TRBJ1-5
size: many
D: .
V: TRBV2

CDR3: CASQIREARTDTQYF
DNA: TGTGCCAGCCAGATTCGGGAGGCACGCACAGATACGCAGTATTTT
J: TRBJ2-3
size: .
D: TRBD2
V: TRBV5-5

CDR3: CASSLPNYGYTF
DNA: TGTGCCAGCAGCCTCCCTAACTATGGCTACACCTTC
J: TRBJ1-2
size: many
D: .
V: TRBV28

CDR3: CASSIAEDTEAFF
DNA: TGTGCCAGTAGTATAGCAGAAGACACTGAAGCTTTCTTT
J: TRBJ1-1
size: few
D: .
V: TRBV19

CDR3: CASGTGTYNEQFF
DNA: TGTGCCAGCGGGACCGGGACTTACAATGAGCAGTTCTTC
J: TRBJ2-1
size: few
D: .
V: TRBV6-1

CDR3: CAGSVGELNTEAFF
DNA: TGTGCCGGCAGCGTAGGGGAGTTAAACACTGAAGCTTTCTTT
J: TRBJ1-1
size: .
D: .
V: TRBV9

CDR3: CASSSRQSGNTIYF
DNA: TGTGCCAGCAGTTCCCGCCAATCTGGAAACACCATATATTTT
J: TRBJ1-3
size: .
D: .
V: TRBV27

CDR3: CASSVVANYGYTF
DNA: TGTGCCAGCAGCGTGGTAGCTAACTATGGCTACACCTTC
J: TRBJ1-2
size: many
D: .
V: TRBV9

CDR3: CAGSPERGTSGRVAGELFF
DNA: TGTGCCGGCAGTCCCGAAAGGGGGACTAGCGGGAGAGTCGCCGGGGAGCTGTTTTTT
J: TRBJ2-2
size: once
D: TRBD2
V: TRBV6-1

CDR3: CAWTARRTYNEQFF
DNA: TGTGCCTGGACTGCTCGGCGAACCTACAATGAGCAGTTCTTC
J: TRBJ2-1
size: few
D: .
V: TRBV30

CDR3: CASSPLGREKGYEQYF
DNA: TGTGCCAGCTCACCCCTTGGACGTGAAAAGGGCTACGAGCAGTACTTC
J: TRBJ2-7
size: .
D: .
V: TRBV18

CDR3: CASTITSDRDFF
DNA: TGTGCCAGCACTATAACTAGCGACCGGGACTTCTTC
J: TRBJ2-1
size: .
D: TRBD2
V: TRBV2

CDR3: CASSYSGESWDTQYF
DNA: TGTGCCAGCAGTTACTCGGGGGAGTCGTGGGATACGCAGTATTTT
J: TRBJ2-3
size: few
D: .
V: TRBV6-5

CDR3: CASSLAGLGSGELFF
DNA: TGCGCCAGCAGCTTGGCAGGACTTGGCTCCGGGGAGCTGTTTTTT
J: TRBJ2-2
size: .
D: .
V: TRBV5-1

CDR3: CATSRDRSRYEKLFF
DNA: TGTGCCACCAGCAGAGATCGATCCCGCTATGAAAAACTGTTTTTT
J: TRBJ1-4
size: many
D: .
V: TRBV15